This T cell receptor (beta chain) was profiled in a study of OX40 agonist ivuxolimab in advanced cancers. Study in general: One patient with hepatocellular carcinoma and two with cutaneous melanoma, three in all, had partial responses. Points from the study as a whole: At doses 0.1 to 3.0 mg/kg, CD4+ and CD8+ clones expanded.

The assay was immunoSEQ multiplex PCR, and TCRdb's table has in-frame clones only and misses some. In the table there are around 66,000 clones, approximately 86% of which are singletons. CDR1 and CDR2 from the germline V gene are SGDLS and YYNGEE. The CDR3 has 17 residues. V lost 0 bases to trimming and J lost 0 bases, with 16 bases between them. Sampled blood was obtained at baseline, cycle 4 day 1, and cycle 7 day 1. As for this clone: Its antigen is still unknown.

The material sequenced was CD4+ or CD8+ T cells sorted from blood, taken in a trial of the OX40 agonist ivuxolimab. The origin of this receptor is an adult with an advanced solid tumor such as melanoma, head and neck, liver or kidney cancer. The chain carries TRBV9 and TRBJ2-7; maybe TRBD1 (6 bases). This CDR3 reads CASSVEGDSWGSYEQYF. CDR3 DNA: TGTGCCAGCAGCGTAGAGGGGGATAGCTGGGGCTCCTACGAGCAGTACTTC. Complete variable domain (other parts from reference TRBV9 and TRBJ2-7): DSGVTQTPKHLITATGQRVTLRCSPRSGDLSVYWYQQSLDQGLQFLIQYYNGEERAKGNILERFSAQQFPDLHSELNLSSLELGDSALYFCASSVEGDSWGSYEQYFGPGTRLTVT.